This TCR beta chain appears in the sequencing data of a study of blood T cell repertoires in COVID-19. Some clones are missing from TCRdb's copy, which holds only in-frame ones; the method was immunoSEQ multiplex PCR. Among 300,000 to 400,000 clones listed, 88% were seen once. In assigning cohorts, the study relied on participant-reported clinical history. V lost 4 bases to trimming and J lost 0 bases; unmatched junction nucleotides: 8. This CDR3 spans 17 amino acids. Germline CDR1 and CDR2: SGHAT and FQNNGV. The specimen was PBMCs or T cells enriched from blood (not recorded which). The gene calls are TRBV11-2 and TRBJ2-2, with 7 bases that match TRBD2. The origin of this receptor is a young woman who had recovered from COVID-19. CDR3 residues: CASSSRLALPNTGELFF. CDR3 DNA sequence: TGTGCCAGCAGCTCGAGACTAGCCCTCCCGAACACCGGGGAGCTGTTTTTT.